This TCR beta chain was obtained from a study of blood T cell repertoires in COVID-19. Study information: The United States, Italy and Spain supplied acute and convalescent COVID-19 samples. In each case, the material was cDNA or gDNA derived from T cells, B-cell-depleted T cells, or PBMCs.

The authors' processing: It was from reference gene primer amplification that nucleated cell counts were estimated. The protocol was immunoSEQ multiplex PCR, while the TCRdb copy is restricted to in-frame clones and leaves out a portion. Clonal size and the V and J genes are those of that table, whereas D and trimming came from the DNA. The table lists some 74,000 clones, approximately 76% of them singletons, with approximately 15% in the top ten. This clone has a handful of counts. Sequenced input: peripheral blood. The receptor comes from a man in his sixties or seventies with active or convalescent COVID-19.

The CDR3 loop is CASSLAGEGYGYTF. CDR3 bases: TGCGCCAGCAGCTTGGCGGGGGAAGGCTATGGCTACACCTTC. V and J are TRBV5-1 and TRBJ1-2, with TRBD1 as a possible D gene (5 bases). V lost 0 bases and J lost 4, with 10 bases in between. Germline CDR1 SGHRS, CDR2 YFSETQ. This CDR3 has 14 amino acids. Full variable domain (rest looked up from reference TRBV5-1 and TRBJ1-2): KAGVTQTPRYLIKTRGQQVTLSCSPISGHRSVSWYQQTPGQGLQFLFEYFSETQRNKGNFPGRFSGRQFSNSRSEMNVSTLELGDSALYLCASSLAGEGYGYTFGSGTRLTVV.